Listed here is a single T cell receptor (beta chain). RNA, at 0.5 to 1 ug, was reverse transcribed with random hexamers. TCRdb reprocessed the immunoSEQ multiplex PCR reads with MiXCR, giving one entry per CDR3 protein. The sample holds 150,000 to 200,000 distinct CDR3 sequences, 85% to 95% seen once. These data are taken from a study of CD8 T cells in Susac syndrome. The V gene lost 0 bases and the J gene lost 2 bases, with 9 bases spanning the gap. This CDR3 is 15 amino acids long. Germline V gene sequence: CDR1 MGHRA, CDR2 YSYEKL. The multiple sclerosis controls, all treatment-naive patients, had relapsing-remitting disease that was stable or active.

The chain employs TRBV4-1 and TRBJ2-3; D gene ambiguous. Input material: CD8+ T cells from PBMCs. The receptor was derived from a human donor with multiple sclerosis. CDR3 residues: CASSQDFTYTDTQYF. As DNA, the CDR3 is TGCGCCAGCAGCCAAGATTTTACTTACACAGATACGCAGTATTTT.